This T cell receptor (beta chain) stems from a study of T cells in Graves' hyperthyroidism and ophthalmopathy. Broader study findings: Most expanded thyroid clonotypes above 0.001 recurred in blood.

This clonotype was seen only a few times. As yet, its antigen is unknown. Ophthalmopathy patients had Clinical Activity Score at least 3, NOSPECS grade at least 4, duration under 3 months. Exclusions: uncontrolled infection, other autoimmune disease, pregnancy, lactation. Germline CDR1 and CDR2: LGHDT and YNNKEL (reference sequence). The CDR3 has 13 amino acids. V was pared by 4 bases and J by 7 bases, with 11 bases between. RNA transcripts provided the source from which TCR beta CDR3 regions were amplified. First-round RT-PCR with HTBI primers amplified the TCR CDR3 region. TCRdb re-analysed the multiplex PCR reads in MiXCR, keeping a single row per CDR3 protein. The sample has 250,000 to 300,000 distinct CDR3 sequences, approximately 18% seen once.

This receptor was identified in a man aged 50 to 59 with Graves' ophthalmopathy. The sequenced sample was blood. The chain couples TRBV3-1 to TRBJ2-1; D remains ambiguous. This chain's CDR3 is CASSLGRANEQFF. The CDR3 DNA is TGTGCCAGCAGCCTCGGTCGGGCGAATGAGCAGTTCTTC.